This entry lists 25 T cell receptor beta chains sequenced from one sample in a study of blood T cells in healthy people across ages. Primers used in a second PCR of about 7 to 12 cycles were a sample-barcoded 5' primer and a J-beta primer mix. TCRdb ran MiXCR on the 5' RACE reads and lists one entry per CDR3 protein. The sample has 1.6 million or so distinct CDR3 sequences; about 31% are singletons. The material sequenced was blood. The receptors derive from a woman under 40 in good health.

This clonotype was seen a handful of times. The chain uses TRBV21-1 and TRBJ2-4; the D call in the table, TRBD1, was not verified against the DNA. TRBV21-1 is deemed a pseudogene. The CDR3 totals 18 residues. Written as DNA, the CDR3 is TGTGCCAGCAGGCCGGGACAGGGGGCCGGTGGTGGTCTGAACATTCAGTACTTC. Translating it yields CASRPGQGAGGGLNIQYF.

This chain connects TRBV10-3 to TRBJ2-1; D not certain. The V gene's germline CDR1 is ENHRY and CDR2 SYGVKD. Trimming stripped 3 bases from V and 5 bases from J, with 5 bases between. The CDR3 runs to 12 residues. DNA of the CDR3: TGTGCCATCAGTGACGAGCACAATGAGCAGTTCTTC. It yields the protein CAISDEHNEQFF.

The CDR3 spells CSALGRTYNEQYF. The CDR3 DNA is TGCAGTGCTCTCGGGAGGACCTACAACGAGCAGTACTTC. The chain links TRBV20-1 to TRBJ2-7, with TRBD2 matching 7 bases. CDR3 size: 13 residues. Germline assignment: CDR1 DFQATT and CDR2 SNEGSKA (reference sequence). Germline trimming cut 5 bases from V and 5 bases from J; bases unmatched to any gene: 9.

The rearrangement joins TRBV5-1 to TRBJ2-3, with D perhaps assigned TRBD1 or TRBD2 (6 bases each). The V gene's germline CDR1 is SGHRS and CDR2 YFSETQ. V lost 0 bases and J lost 5, with 16 bases in between. This CDR3 is built from 16 residues. CDR3: CASSLAPGAEGDTQYF. The DNA for the CDR3 is TGCGCCAGCAGCTTGGCACCGGGGGCGGAGGGAGATACGCAGTATTTT.

The chain links TRBV7-8 to TRBJ1-3, with D unclear. Trimming took off 4 bases at V and 0 bases at J, with 13 bases between the two ends. The length of the CDR3 is 16 residues. In germline, CDR1 is SGHVS, CDR2 FQNEAQ. The CDR3 bases are TGTGCCAGCAGCTGGAGGGCCCCGGACTCTGGAAACACCATATATTTT. It translates to CASSWRAPDSGNTIYF.

There are a few counts of this clonotype. The chain recombines TRBV20-1 with TRBJ2-1; D might be TRBD1 (5 bases). This CDR3 has 14 amino acids. V was shortened by 6 bases and J by 2 bases, with 14 bases between the two germline ends. CDR1 DFQATT and CDR2 SNEGSKA come from the germline V gene (reference sequence). The CDR3 sequence: CSAIGHQAYNEQFF. The CDR3 DNA reads TGCAGTGCAATAGGACACCAGGCCTACAATGAGCAGTTCTTC.

Only a few counts were recorded for this clonotype. The chain employs TRBV7-7 and TRBJ2-7; a possible D gene is TRBD2 (6 bases). Germline-derived CDR1 and CDR2 are SSHAT and FNYEAQ (reference sequence). V gave up 5 bases and J gave up 7 bases, with 15 bases separating them. CDR3 length equals 13 residues. The CDR3 bases are TGTGCCAGCAGCCGGGACTTCCTTCGGGAGCAGTACTTC. Translated: CASSRDFLREQYF. Complete variable domain (other parts from reference TRBV7-7 and TRBJ2-7): GAGVSQSPRYKVTKRGQDVTLRCDPISSHATLYWYQQALGQGPEFLTYFNYEAQPDKSGLPSDRFSAERPEGSISTLTIQRTEQRDSAMYRCASSRDFLREQYFGPGTRLTVT.

This clonotype was detected only a few times. The V and J genes are TRBV14 and TRBJ2-5; 9 bases are shared with TRBD2. This CDR3 is built from 17 residues. CDR1 and CDR2 (germline): SGHDN, FVKESK. V dropped 0 bases and J dropped 4; count of bases not matched to a gene: 9. CDR3 sequence (DNA): TGTGCCAGCAGCCAAGAATATACAGCGGGGGGAGGAGAGACCCAGTACTTC. Translation gives CASSQEYTAGGGETQYF.

V usage is TRBV20-1 and J usage is TRBJ2-7; a weak D match, TRBD1 (7 bases). V lost 5 bases and J 4 bases, leaving 15 bases between the germline ends. Per germline, CDR1 DFQATT and CDR2 SNEGSKA (reference sequence). This CDR3 comprises 13 residues. The CDR3 nucleotides read TGCAGTGCTCCTACAGGGGCGGGATACGAGCAGTACTTC. It translates to CSAPTGAGYEQYF.

This clonotype appeared a few times. The chain carries TRBV13 and TRBJ2-2; possible D gene TRBD2, 6 bases. Between the trimmed V and J ends, which lost 5 bases and 6 bases, there was a span of 22 bases. The germline V gene has CDR1 PRHDT and CDR2 FYEKMQ (reference sequence). The CDR3 length is 17 residues. CDR3 bases: TGTGCCAGCAGCCCGGCGGGCGGCGGGGTATCGGCCGGGGAGCTGTTTTTT. Protein product: CASSPAGGGVSAGELFF.

This clonotype has only a few counts. The J gene is TRBJ2-2, the V gene TRBV30, with D perhaps matching TRBD1 or TRBD2 (5 bases each). Germline loops: CDR1 GTSNPN, CDR2 SVGIG (reference sequence). The V and J ends lost 1 base and 0 bases respectively, with 9 bases between them. The CDR3 loop spans 15 amino acids. The CDR3 region is CAWSAVGANTGELFF. The CDR3 DNA follows: TGTGCCTGGAGTGCGGTGGGGGCGAACACCGGGGAGCTGTTTTTT.

As to this clonotype: A read error may explain this, as a much larger clone is one base away. The chain combines TRBV29-1 with TRBJ2-1; 7 bases agree with TRBD1. Germline loops: CDR1 SQVTM, CDR2 ANQGSEA. The CDR3 extends over 14 amino acids. The DNA for the CDR3 is TGCGGCGTTGATAAGACAGGGATTTCCAATGAGCAGTTCTTC. Protein sequence: CGVDKTGISNEQFF.

As concerns this clonotype: In this CDR3 the conserved last residue, phenylalanine or tryptophan, is missing, so a read error is likely. This chain uses TRBV24-1 with TRBJ2-3, with a tentative D call TRBD1 (6 bases). Per germline, CDR1 KGHDR and CDR2 SFDVKD. The V end lost 6 bases, the J end lost 6 bases, and 12 bases lay between the germline ends. This CDR3 is 13 amino acids long. CDR3 protein: CATSPDGQDTQYC. CDR3 sequence (DNA): TGTGCCACCAGTCCCGATGGACAGGATACGCAGTATTGT.

The chain is built from TRBV29-1 and TRBJ2-7; TRBD1 is a possible D gene (7 bases). The J call may be incorrect, as the DNA end agrees better with TRBJ2-5. This CDR3 region has 14 residues. CDR1 is SQVTM, CDR2 ANQGSEA, per germline. Written as DNA, the CDR3 is TGCAGCGCTATAGGGAGACAGGGAGGAGAGACCCAGTACTTC. Translating it yields CSAIGRQGGETQYF.

Concerning this clonotype itself: A read error may be the cause here, since a much bigger clone is one base away. The chain has TRBV7-9 and TRBJ1-1; tentative D call: TRBD1 (6 bases). The germline V gene has CDR1 SEHNR and CDR2 FQNEAQ (reference sequence). The CDR3 spans 15 residues. CDR3 loop: CSSSLGRGGSTEAFF. The CDR3 DNA reads as TGTTCCAGCAGCTTAGGAAGGGGGGGGAGCACTGAAGCTTTCTTT.

In the case of this clonotype: One junction end does not reproduce the germline sequence, and a read error may be involved. The chain carries TRBV28 and TRBJ2-7; D call uncertain. This CDR3 has 15 residues. Germline CDR1 MDHEN, CDR2 SYDVKM. The CDR3 coding sequence is TGTACCAGCAACCGGGCCCTGTGGCAGGCCGAACAGCAGTACTTC. It translates to CTSNRALWQAEQQYF.

The V call is TRBV7-9, the J call TRBJ2-1, with a weak D call TRBD1 (5 bases). CDR1 and CDR2 (germline): SEHNR, FQNEAQ (reference sequence). Trimming pared 5 bases from V and 13 bases from J, leaving 18 bases between. CDR3 size: 13 residues. The CDR3 reads CASSKSLDTSQFF. The CDR3 DNA is TGTGCCAGCAGCAAGAGTTTGGACACCTCACAGTTCTTC.

The rearrangement links TRBV6-5 to TRBJ2-1; D might be TRBD1 or TRBD2, each matching 5 bases. Germline lookup yields CDR1 MNHEY and CDR2 SVGAGI. This CDR3 is built from 13 residues. V was cut by 6 bases and J by 7 bases, with 13 bases left in between. This CDR3 reads CASRLIWGNEQFF. The CDR3 region has the DNA TGTGCCAGCAGGCTGATCTGGGGGAATGAGCAGTTCTTC.

This clonotype was counted a few times. The chain recombines TRBV3-1 with TRBJ2-5, with TRBD2 matching over 8 bases. Germline lookup yields CDR1 LGHDT and CDR2 YNNKEL (reference sequence). The CDR3 is 18 amino acids. V shed 2 bases and J 1 base; nucleotides not matched to a gene: 12. CDR3 sequence reads: CASSQTTTGGDAQETQYF. CDR3 DNA sequence: TGTGCCAGCAGCCAAACCACAACGGGAGGGGACGCCCAAGAGACCCAGTACTTC.

This clonotype was seen more than once but under ten times. The chain is built from TRBV7-9 and TRBJ2-7; 12 bases line up with TRBD1. Germline assignment: CDR1 SEHNR and CDR2 FQNEAQ (reference sequence). The CDR3 consists of 15 residues. The ends lost 4 bases at V and 6 bases at J; junction bases unmatched: 7. CDR3 amino acids: CASSSPGQGAVEQYF. The CDR3 DNA is TGTGCCAGCAGCTCTCCGGGACAGGGGGCGGTCGAGCAGTACTTC.

The sample holds one count of this clonotype. The chain combines TRBV11-1 with TRBJ2-5; TRBD2 aligns across 7 bases. Per the germline V gene, CDR1 is SGHAT and CDR2 is FQDESV (reference sequence). V gave up 2 bases and J gave up 4 bases; unmatched junction bases: 10. The CDR3 spans 16 residues. The CDR3, as DNA: TGTGCCAGCAGCTTATACGTTGCGGGAGTACGAGAGACCCAGTACTTC. Translation gives CASSLYVAGVRETQYF.

This clonotype was counted between two and nine times. The genes are TRBV7-9 and TRBJ2-6, with D possibly matching TRBD1 (6 bases). This CDR3 spans 15 amino acids. The germline V gene encodes CDR1 SEHNR and CDR2 FQNEAQ (reference sequence). Trimming took 10 bases from V and 2 from J, leaving 15 bases between them. In DNA, the CDR3 is TGTGCCACCTCCGGGGCAGGGGCTGGGGCCAACGTCCTGACTTTC. It codes for CATSGAGAGANVLTF.

This clonotype has a handful of counts. The chain links TRBV27 to TRBJ2-5; D unclear. CDR1 is MNHEY, CDR2 SMNVEV, per germline (reference sequence). This CDR3 is built from 11 residues. Trimming shortened V by 5 bases and J by 11 bases, and 12 bases separated the two germline ends. CDR3 bases: TGTGCCAGCAGTGCCTACAATGAGCAGTACTTC. Amino acids: CASSAYNEQYF.

A few counts support this clonotype. The chain links TRBV12-3 or TRBV12-4 to TRBJ2-1; TRBD2 agrees at 10 bases. The J segment lost 0 bases and the V segment lost 6 bases, leaving 8 bases of the junction unmatched. The CDR3 extends over 17 amino acids. The CDR3 nucleotides read TGTGCCAGCAGCCTCTATAGCGGGGGGCCCTCCTACAATGAGCAGTTCTTC. Its translation is CASSLYSGGPSYNEQFF.

Points on this clonotype: A much larger clone lies a single base off, so this may be a read error. This sequence joins TRBV29-1 and TRBJ2-4, with no clear D. The CDR3 extends over 14 amino acids. The germline gives CDR1 SQVTM, CDR2 ANQGSEA. CDR3 sequence reads: CSAQINPSINTQYF. The CDR3 DNA reads TGCAGCGCCCAGATAAACCCTAGTATAAACACTCAGTACTTC.